This section outlines one T cell receptor beta chain sequence together with its context. Its specificity is not known. This CDR3 has 14 residues. Trimming removed 0 bases at V and 4 bases at J, with 7 bases between. Germline CDR1 SGHNT, CDR2 YYREEE (reference sequence). The data originate from a study of graft-versus-host responses after intestinal transplantation. The overall study: After anti-thymocyte globulin induction, recipients took tacrolimus and steroids for 2 to 3 years.

Measured with immunoSEQ multiplex PCR; TCRdb has only the in-frame clones, and not every one. The data show tens of thousands of clones, about 91% seen once. V and J are TRBV5-4 and TRBJ2-2, with unresolved D. The sample here was unstimulated CD8+ T cells sorted from spleen or lymph node cells, taken before transplant. This sequence originates from a human donor who was the organ donor for an intestinal transplant. The CDR3, as DNA: TGTGCCAGCAGCTTGGAACGGGCCACCGGGGAGCTGTTTTTT. Translated: CASSLERATGELFF. The full variable domain, with the rest looked up from reference TRBV5-4 and TRBJ2-2, is ETGVTQSPTHLIKTRGQQVTLRCSSQSGHNTVSWYQQALGQGPQFIFQYYREEENGRGNFPPRFSGLQFPNYSSELNVNALELDDSALYLCASSLERATGELFFGEGSRLTVL.